Following are 4 T cell receptor beta chains from one sample sequenced in a study of shared clonotypes between healthy human individuals. The repertoire was sequenced with immunoSEQ multiplex PCR; TCRdb's copy has only in-frame clones and lacks some. The table has about 2.1 million clones, approximately 94% seen once. Naive CD8 cells lacked CD45RO, underwent positive selection for CCR7 and left out terminally differentiated effector memory CD45RA+ cells. The sample consisted of naive CD8+ T cells from PBMCs. These TCRs come from a man aged 18 to 29 in good health. Some clones in this sample may be carry-over from other donors' samples.

This clone was seen once. The V gene is TRBV30, the J gene TRBJ1-2; D is ambiguous. The germline V gene encodes CDR1 GTSNPN and CDR2 SVGIG (reference sequence). This CDR3 is 14 amino acids long. The V end lost 2 bases, the J end lost 1 base, and 11 bases lay between the germline ends. The CDR3 nucleotides read TGTGCCTGGAGTACCCGGGAGGGTAACTATGGCTACACCTTC. It codes for CAWSTREGNYGYTF.

This sequence joins TRBV5-6 and TRBJ2-3; no clear D. V was clipped by 6 bases and J by 2 bases, with 16 bases between them. Germline CDR1 SGHDT, CDR2 YYEEEE. The CDR3 has 15 amino acids. The CDR3 loop reads CASKGFMDLTDTQYF. CDR3 nucleotide sequence: TGTGCCAGCAAGGGTTTTATGGACCTCACAGATACGCAGTATTTT.

With regard to this clone: The sample contains more than one DNA sequence encoding this CDR3. V is TRBV6-1 and J is TRBJ1-1; D gene ambiguous. Trimming took 3 bases from V and 2 from J, leaving 13 bases between them. Germline-derived CDR1 and CDR2 are MNHNS and SASEGT. This CDR3 is 15 amino acids long. The CDR3, as DNA: TGTGCCAGCAGTGAGGGTTGGGGATTAAACACTGAAGCTTTCTTT. Encoded protein: CASSEGWGLNTEAFF.

CDR3 sequence (DNA): TGTGCCAGCAGCTACCCCAGGGTCTCTGGGGCCAACGTCCTGACTTTC. It specifies CASSYPRVSGANVLTF. The V and J genes are TRBV11-2 and TRBJ2-6, with a tentative D call TRBD1 (5 bases). This CDR3 spans 16 amino acids. Trimming took off 4 bases at V and 0 bases at J, with 10 bases between the two ends. Germline V gene sequence: CDR1 SGHAT, CDR2 FQNNGV.